Below, 18 T cell receptor beta chains from the same sample are listed, as sequenced in a study of PD-L1 blockade in urothelial cancer (dated by TCRdb to about 2017). The receptor library was made with the immunoSEQ multiplex PCR assay. TCRdb limited this immuneACCESS table to in-frame rearrangements with V and J called. A share of clones is missing; checked studies link under half to unresolved V genes, and the rest is unexplained. A total of tens of thousands of clones appear in this sample, around 90% of them only once. The ten largest clones add up to approximately 1.8% of the sample. This material consisted of PBMCs, taken around atezolizumab (anti-PD-L1) treatment. These receptor sequences come from a man aged 50 to 59 with urothelial cancer.

The chain employs TRBV18 and TRBJ1-2, with TRBD1 identical over 8 bases. The J segment lost 1 base and the V segment lost 2 bases, leaving 0 bases of the junction unmatched. Germline-derived CDR1 and CDR2 are KGHSH and LQKENI. This CDR3 has 14 amino acids. CDR3 DNA: TGTGCCAGCTCACCAACAGGGGGTAACTATGGCTACACCTTC. The encoded protein is CASSPTGGNYGYTF. Using reference TRBV18 and TRBJ1-2 for the parts outside the CDR3, the full variable domain is NAGVMQNPRHLVRRRGQEARLRCSPMKGHSHVYWYRQLPEEGLKFMVYLQKENIIDESGMPKERFSAEFPKEGPSILRIQQVVRGDSAAYFCASSPTGGNYGYTFGSGTRLTVV.

A few counts support this clone. The CDR3 loop is CASSEREGYEQYF. CDR3 DNA: TGTGCCAGCAGCGAGCGGGAGGGCTACGAGCAGTACTTC. The chain is built from TRBV28 and TRBJ2-7, with TRBD2 identical over 10 bases. In germline, CDR1 is MDHEN, CDR2 SYDVKM. This CDR3 has 13 amino acids. Losses at the gene ends were 6 bases for V and 3 bases for J; bases not matched to a gene: 2.

The chain combines TRBV2 with TRBJ2-1; 10 bases fit TRBD2. The CDR3 is 15 residues long. Losses at the gene ends were 5 bases for V and 5 bases for J; bases not matched to a gene: 6. Germline V CDR1 and CDR2: SNHLY, FYNNEI. CDR3 amino acids: CASSKRTSGNNEQFF. The CDR3 bases are TGTGCCAGCAGTAAAAGGACTAGCGGCAACAATGAGCAGTTCTTC. Filled out from reference TRBV2 and TRBJ2-1, the complete variable domain reads EPEVTQTPSHQVTQMGQEVILRCVPISNHLYFYWYRQILGQKVEFLVSFYNNEISEKSEIFDDQFSVERPDGSNFTLKIRSTKLEDSAMYFCASSKRTSGNNEQFFGPGTRLTVL.

The chain couples TRBV7-9 to TRBJ2-7; maybe TRBD2 (5 bases). This CDR3 is built from 12 residues. Germline CDR1 is SEHNR and CDR2 is FQNEAQ (reference sequence). Trimming removed 1 base from V and 6 bases from J, with 7 bases in between. This chain's CDR3 is CASSLGGIEQYF. In nucleotides, the CDR3 is TGTGCCAGCAGCTTAGGAGGGATCGAGCAGTACTTC.

V is TRBV27 and J is TRBJ1-2, with TRBD1 matching 12 bases. Germline V CDR1 and CDR2: MNHEY, SMNVEV (reference sequence). After removal of 6 bases from V and 5 bases from J, the junction contained 10 bases not matched to a gene. The CDR3 contains 16 residues. In DNA, the CDR3 is TGTGCCAGCAGCGGGACAGGGGGCATATCGGGGTATGGCTACACCTTC. Translated: CASSGTGGISGYGYTF.

This chain joins TRBV5-6 and TRBJ2-7; 7 bases fit TRBD1. Germline V lookup: CDR1 SGHDT, CDR2 YYEEEE. The CDR3 is made up of 14 amino acids. V lost 2 bases to trimming and J lost 1 base; unmatched junction nucleotides: 3. CDR3 loop: CASSLPGQSYEQYF. CDR3 nucleotide sequence: TGTGCCAGCAGCTTACCGGGACAGTCCTACGAGCAGTACTTC. The entire variable domain, with the rest obtained from reference TRBV5-6 and TRBJ2-7, is as follows: DAGVTQSPTHLIKTRGQQVTLRCSPKSGHDTVSWYQQALGQGPQFIFQYYEEEERQRGNFPDRFSGHQFPNYSSELNVNALLLGDSALYLCASSLPGQSYEQYFGPGTRLTVT.

The V and J genes are TRBV13 and TRBJ2-1, with 8 bases matching TRBD2. Germline CDR1 and CDR2: PRHDT and FYEKMQ (reference sequence). The CDR3 has 14 residues. Unmatched junction bases numbered 3, after V lost 5 bases and J lost 3 bases. CDR3 bases: TGTGCCAGCAGCCGGGGGGGGATCTACAATGAGCAGTTCTTC. Its protein product is CASSRGGIYNEQFF.

J is TRBJ2-5 and V is TRBV5-1, with TRBD2 identical over 13 bases. This CDR3 comprises 16 residues. V gave up 2 bases and J gave up 0 bases; unmatched junction bases: 1. CDR1 and CDR2 (germline): SGHRS, YFSETQ. CDR3: CASSLLAGGYQETQYF. CDR3 coding DNA: TGCGCCAGCAGCTTACTAGCGGGAGGGTACCAAGAGACCCAGTACTTC.

The V and J genes are TRBV30 and TRBJ1-2; D may be TRBD1 (5 bases). The ends were cut back, 0 bases at V and 2 bases at J, with 13 bases in the middle. Germline-derived CDR1 and CDR2 are GTSNPN and SVGIG (reference sequence). CDR3 size: 15 residues. The CDR3 DNA sequence: TGTGCCTGGAGTGTATCGGGGGGGAAAAACTATGGCTACACCTTC. It translates to CAWSVSGGKNYGYTF.

The V and J genes are TRBV28 and TRBJ2-1, with a weak D call TRBD2 (5 bases). The CDR3 has 15 residues. Germline V gives CDR1 MDHEN, CDR2 SYDVKM. The germline V and J ends were trimmed by 8 bases and 6 bases, with 20 bases remaining between them. Here the CDR3 reads CASGPGLTNSNEQFF. The CDR3 DNA reads TGTGCCAGCGGTCCAGGACTTACCAATTCCAATGAGCAGTTCTTC.

The chain has TRBV6-1 and TRBJ1-5; a possible D gene is TRBD1 (5 bases). CDR3 length equals 14 residues. CDR1 is MNHNS, CDR2 SASEGT, per germline. The ends were cut back, 6 bases at V and 2 bases at J, with 11 bases in the middle. The CDR3 sequence: CASSQGRRNQPQHF. CDR3 nucleotide sequence: TGTGCCAGCAGCCAGGGTCGGCGCAATCAGCCCCAGCATTTT.

This chain connects TRBV19 to TRBJ1-4; no clear D. CDR3 size: 16 residues. CDR1 is LNHDA, CDR2 SQIVND, per germline (reference sequence). Trimming removed 3 bases from V and 4 bases from J, with 15 bases in between. The DNA for the CDR3 is TGTGCCAGTAGTATCGGAACAGTCCAGGATAATGAAAAACTGTTTTTT. Translating it yields CASSIGTVQDNEKLFF.

The CDR3 nucleotides read TGTGCCAGCACATCCCCCGGGGGGCTATCCTACGAGCAGTACTTC. This translates into CASTSPGGLSYEQYF. V gene TRBV6-6 combines with J gene TRBJ2-7, with a tentative D call TRBD2 (7 bases). The germline V gene has CDR1 MNHNY and CDR2 SVGAGI (reference sequence). This CDR3 is built from 15 residues. Trimming removed 7 bases at V and 1 base at J, with 17 bases between.

The chain combines TRBV21-1 with TRBJ2-1; TRBD2 reflects the table's D call only, with no check against the DNA. TRBV21-1 is an annotated pseudogene. The CDR3 totals 17 residues. CDR3 nucleotide sequence: TGTGCCAGCAATCATCGGGGACTAGCGGGTAGTTACAATGAGCAGTTCTTC. Translation gives CASNHRGLAGSYNEQFF.

By proportion, this clone is medium-sized. This chain connects TRBV28 to TRBJ1-5; tentatively, D is TRBD1 (6 bases). The germline V gene encodes CDR1 MDHEN and CDR2 SYDVKM. This CDR3 region has 14 residues. Trimming shortened V by 4 bases and J by 2 bases, and 9 bases separated the two germline ends. CDR3 coding DNA: TGTGCCAGCAGTTCAGGGGTGGGCAATCAGCCCCAGCATTTT. Translating gives CASSSGVGNQPQHF.

V is TRBV10-3 and J is TRBJ1-2, with 7 bases identical to TRBD1. V shed 6 bases, J shed 3 bases, and the junction held 10 bases outside the gene matches. The CDR3 is 15 residues long. From germline, CDR1 is ENHRY and CDR2 SYGVKD. Written as DNA, the CDR3 is TGTGCCATCAGGGGGTCGACAGGGATAGACTATGGCTACACCTTC. Its translation: CAIRGSTGIDYGYTF.

This chain joins TRBV6-5 and TRBJ2-3; possible D gene TRBD1, 6 bases. Deletions cut 2 bases from V and 2 bases from J, with 8 bases between. The CDR3 length is 14 residues. Germline CDR1 and CDR2: MNHEY and SVGAGI. CDR3 loop: CASSYGGITDTQYF. The CDR3 bases are TGTGCCAGCAGTTACGGGGGCATCACAGATACGCAGTATTTT.

The V call is TRBV4-3, the J call TRBJ2-7; tentatively, D is TRBD2 (5 bases). The germline V and J ends were trimmed by 3 bases and 0 bases, with 12 bases remaining between them. CDR3 size: 15 residues. Germline CDR1 is LGHNA and CDR2 is YSLEER. The CDR3 is CASSQTTGDSYEQYF. In DNA, the CDR3 is TGCGCCAGCAGCCAGACTACTGGGGACTCCTACGAGCAGTACTTC.